What follows are 11 T cell receptor beta chains derived from one specimen sequenced in a study of blood T cell repertoires in COVID-19. Sequencing used immunoSEQ multiplex PCR; TCRdb keeps in-frame clones, though not all of them. The sample has around 430,000 clones; around nine tenths are singletons. The material sequenced was PBMCs or T cells enriched from blood (not recorded which). Receptors were obtained from a woman in her forties or fifties who had recovered from COVID-19.

The genes are TRBV3-1 (or the pseudogene TRBV3-2) and TRBJ1-2; tentative D call: TRBD1 (6 bases). Trimming removed 4 bases at V and 7 bases at J, with 13 bases between. The CDR3 loop spans 13 amino acids. Germline V lookup: CDR1 LGHDT, CDR2 YNNKEL (reference sequence). The CDR3: CASSPFRGTGYTF. The DNA for the CDR3 is TGTGCCAGCAGCCCCTTTAGGGGGACTGGCTACACCTTC.

This chain uses TRBV6-2 or TRBV6-3 with TRBJ2-5; weak D call: TRBD2 (7 bases). The CDR3 contains 16 residues. The germline V gene encodes CDR1 MNHEY and CDR2 SVGEGT. V was clipped by 0 bases and J by 7 bases, with 18 bases between them. The chain's CDR3 is CASSYSRGRGGVTQYF. In DNA form, the CDR3 reads TGTGCCAGCAGTTACTCGCGGGGGAGAGGGGGAGTGACCCAGTACTTC.

This chain joins TRBV5-4 and TRBJ2-1, with 13 nucleotides matching TRBD2. The CDR3 length is 16 residues. Germline V lookup: CDR1 SGHNT, CDR2 YYREEE (reference sequence). J gave up 4 bases and V 5 bases, and 6 bases lay outside the gene matches. The CDR3 DNA sequence: TGTGCCAGCAGTCCGGGGACTAGCGGGGTATACAATGAGCAGTTCTTC. It encodes CASSPGTSGVYNEQFF.

Here the CDR3 DNA reads TGTGCCAGCAGCTTAGGACAGGTAGCTAACTATGGCTACACCTTC. Translation: CASSLGQVANYGYTF. The chain recombines TRBV7-8 with TRBJ1-2; D might be TRBD1 (6 bases). The ends were cut back, 1 base at V and 0 bases at J, with 9 bases in the middle. Germline V gives CDR1 SGHVS, CDR2 FQNEAQ. The CDR3 extends over 15 amino acids.

The V and J genes are TRBV10-3 and TRBJ2-1; TRBD2 agrees at 11 bases. Trimming at V came to 0 bases and at J to 6 bases, leaving 10 bases not matched to a gene. The CDR3 consists of 18 residues. In germline, CDR1 is ENHRY, CDR2 SYGVKD. The CDR3 DNA sequence: TGTGCCATCAGTGAGTCTGGCCTGCTAGCGGGGGGTTCCAATGAGCAGTTCTTC. This gives the protein CAISESGLLAGGSNEQFF.

This chain connects TRBV27 to TRBJ1-1, with D hard to call. Germline lookup yields CDR1 MNHEY and CDR2 SMNVEV (reference sequence). The CDR3 length is 16 residues. The V and J ends lost 3 bases and 0 bases respectively, with 14 bases between them. Written as DNA, the CDR3 is TGTGCCAGCAGTTTGGATGCGGGAGCGATGAACACTGAAGCTTTCTTT. This sequence encodes CASSLDAGAMNTEAFF.

This clone showed up just once. V gene TRBV7-9 combines with J gene TRBJ2-7, with no clear D. Trimming cost V 1 base and J 2 bases, with 9 bases left between them. The germline V gene has CDR1 SEHNR and CDR2 FQNEAQ (reference sequence). The CDR3 sequence is 14 residues long. Here the CDR3 reads CASSLGGPTYEQYF. The CDR3 DNA reads as TGTGCCAGCAGCTTAGGTGGGCCTACCTACGAGCAGTACTTC.

The J gene is TRBJ1-2, the V gene TRBV7-2, with 8 positions matching TRBD1. Losses at the gene ends were 5 bases for V and 5 bases for J; bases not matched to a gene: 10. In germline, CDR1 is SGHTA, CDR2 FQGNSA. The CDR3 totals 15 residues. CDR3 protein: CASSPLSDRGYGYTF. CDR3 in DNA: TGTGCCAGCAGCCCCTTGTCTGACAGGGGATATGGCTACACCTTC. Full variable domain (remainder filled in from reference TRBV7-2 and TRBJ1-2): GAGVSQSPSNKVTEKGKDVELRCDPISGHTALYWYRQSLGQGLEFLIYFQGNSAPDKSGLPSDRFSAERTGGSVSTLTIQRTQQEDSAVYLCASSPLSDRGYGYTFGSGTRLTVV.

The V gene is TRBV9, the J gene TRBJ2-3; no reliable D call. Trimming removed 1 base at V and 4 bases at J, with 7 bases between. The length of the CDR3 is 13 residues. Germline V gives CDR1 SGDLS, CDR2 YYNGEE. CDR3 protein: CASSVQSADTQYF. DNA of the CDR3: TGTGCCAGCAGCGTACAAAGCGCAGATACGCAGTATTTT. The full variable domain, in which reference TRBV9 and TRBJ2-3 provide the parts outside the CDR3, is DSGVTQTPKHLITATGQRVTLRCSPRSGDLSVYWYQQSLDQGLQFLIQYYNGEERAKGNILERFSAQQFPDLHSELNLSSLELGDSALYFCASSVQSADTQYFGPGTRLTVL.

The chain is built from TRBV5-5 and TRBJ2-3; perhaps TRBD1 as D (7 bases). Per germline, CDR1 SGHKS and CDR2 YYEKEE (reference sequence). V was pared by 5 bases and J by 5 bases, with 12 bases between. The CDR3 covers 13 residues. CDR3 in amino acids: CASRGQGGDTQYF. CDR3 bases: TGTGCCAGCAGAGGGCAGGGGGGAGATACGCAGTATTTT.

The rearrangement links TRBV19 to TRBJ1-2; D unclear. This CDR3 is built from 15 residues. Germline assignment: CDR1 LNHDA and CDR2 SQIVND (reference sequence). Trimming removed 3 bases at V and 4 bases at J, with 15 bases between. Here the CDR3 reads CASSIGGQAIYGYTF. The CDR3 DNA is TGTGCCAGTAGTATCGGCGGGCAGGCTATCTATGGCTACACCTTC.